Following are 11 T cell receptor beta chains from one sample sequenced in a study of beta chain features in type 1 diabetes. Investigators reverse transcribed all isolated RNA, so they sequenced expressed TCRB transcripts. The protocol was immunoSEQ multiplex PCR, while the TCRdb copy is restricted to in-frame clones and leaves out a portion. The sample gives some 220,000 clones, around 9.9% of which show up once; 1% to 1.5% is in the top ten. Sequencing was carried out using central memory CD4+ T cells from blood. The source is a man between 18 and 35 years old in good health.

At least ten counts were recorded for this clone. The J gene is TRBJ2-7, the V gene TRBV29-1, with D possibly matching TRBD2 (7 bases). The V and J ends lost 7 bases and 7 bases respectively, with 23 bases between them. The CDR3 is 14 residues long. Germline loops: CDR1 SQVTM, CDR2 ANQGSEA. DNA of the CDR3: TGCAGCGCCCAGGGGAGCGGGGCGTCGGGGGAGCAGTACTTC. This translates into CSAQGSGASGEQYF.

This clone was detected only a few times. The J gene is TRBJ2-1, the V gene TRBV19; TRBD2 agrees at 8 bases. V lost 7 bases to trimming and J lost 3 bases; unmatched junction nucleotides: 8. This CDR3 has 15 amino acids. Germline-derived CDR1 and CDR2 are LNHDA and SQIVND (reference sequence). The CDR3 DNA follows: TGTGCCAGTATTCCCGGGGGGGCTCTCTACAATGAGCAGTTCTTC. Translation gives CASIPGGALYNEQFF.

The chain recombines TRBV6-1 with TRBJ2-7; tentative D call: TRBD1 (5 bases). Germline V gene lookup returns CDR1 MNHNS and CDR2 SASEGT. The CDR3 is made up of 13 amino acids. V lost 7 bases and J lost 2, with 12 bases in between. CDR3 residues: CASNPGRAYEQYF. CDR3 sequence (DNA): TGTGCCAGCAACCCGGGCAGGGCCTACGAGCAGTACTTC.

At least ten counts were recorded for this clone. The CDR3 DNA follows: TGTGCCAGCAGCCCAATTACCCCCAGGTTTGGGGCCAACGTCCTGACTTTC. Translated: CASSPITPRFGANVLTF. The chain carries TRBV14 and TRBJ2-6; D is unresolved. Trimming left V 4 bases short and J 3 bases short, with 16 bases between. The CDR3 sequence is 17 residues long. Germline assignment: CDR1 SGHDN and CDR2 FVKESK. Looking up the rest from reference TRBV14 and TRBJ2-6 gives the full variable domain: EAGVTQFPSHSVIEKGQTVTLRCDPISGHDNLYWYRRVMGKEIKFLLHFVKESKQDESGMPNNRFLAERTGGTYSTLKVQPAELEDSGVYFCASSPITPRFGANVLTFGAGSRLTVL.

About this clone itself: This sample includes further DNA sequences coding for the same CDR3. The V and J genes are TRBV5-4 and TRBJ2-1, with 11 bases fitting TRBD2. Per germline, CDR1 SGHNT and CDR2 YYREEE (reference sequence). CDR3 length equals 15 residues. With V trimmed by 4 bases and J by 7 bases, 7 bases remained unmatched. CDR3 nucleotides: TGTGCCAGCAGCGCCGGGACTAGCGGCCGAAATGAGCAGTTCTTC. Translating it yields CASSAGTSGRNEQFF.

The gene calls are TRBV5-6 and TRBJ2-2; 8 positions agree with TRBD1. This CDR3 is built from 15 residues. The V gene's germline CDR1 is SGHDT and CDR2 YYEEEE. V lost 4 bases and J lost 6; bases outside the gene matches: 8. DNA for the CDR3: TGTGCCAGCAGCCAGGGCCCACAGGGGGCCGGGGAGCTGTTTTTT. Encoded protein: CASSQGPQGAGELFF.

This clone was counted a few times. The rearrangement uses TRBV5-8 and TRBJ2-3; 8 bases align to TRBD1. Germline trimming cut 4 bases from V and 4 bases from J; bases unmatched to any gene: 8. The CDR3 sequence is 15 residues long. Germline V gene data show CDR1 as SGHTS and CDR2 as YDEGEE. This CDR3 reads CASSQRTGYSDTQYF. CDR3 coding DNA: TGTGCCAGCAGCCAACGGACAGGGTACTCAGATACGCAGTATTTT.

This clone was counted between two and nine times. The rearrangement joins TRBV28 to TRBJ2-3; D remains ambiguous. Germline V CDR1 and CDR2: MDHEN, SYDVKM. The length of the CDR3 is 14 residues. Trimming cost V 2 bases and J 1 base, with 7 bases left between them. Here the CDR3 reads CASSLGPGTDTQYF. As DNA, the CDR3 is TGTGCCAGCAGTTTAGGCCCTGGCACAGATACGCAGTATTTT.

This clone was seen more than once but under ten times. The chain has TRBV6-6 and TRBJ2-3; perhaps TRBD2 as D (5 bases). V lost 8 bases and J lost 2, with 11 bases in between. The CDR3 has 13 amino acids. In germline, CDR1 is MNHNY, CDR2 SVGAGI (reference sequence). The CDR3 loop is CASEAVHTDTQYF. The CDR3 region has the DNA TGTGCCAGCGAAGCGGTGCACACAGATACGCAGTATTTT.

DNA of the CDR3: TGTGCCAGCAGCTCCTCGGGAGGAGACACAAAGAACTACAATGAGCAGTTCTTC. Amino acid sequence: CASSSSGGDTKNYNEQFF. The chain couples TRBV11-2 to TRBJ2-1; 7 bases line up with TRBD2. With V trimmed by 4 bases and J by 3 bases, 15 bases remained unmatched. Germline CDR1 SGHAT, CDR2 FQNNGV. CDR3 size: 18 residues.

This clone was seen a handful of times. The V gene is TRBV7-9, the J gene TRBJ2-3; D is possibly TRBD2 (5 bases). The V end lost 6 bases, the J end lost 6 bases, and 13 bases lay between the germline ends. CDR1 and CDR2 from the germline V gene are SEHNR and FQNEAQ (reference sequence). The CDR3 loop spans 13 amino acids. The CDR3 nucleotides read TGTGCCAGCAGGCGAACGGGGTCGGATACGCAGTATTTT. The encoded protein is CASRRTGSDTQYF.